This T cell receptor beta chain was captured by sequencing in a study of T cells in placental villitis. About the full investigation: The study compared placental TCR-beta repertoires across villitis of unknown etiology, gestational-age-matched unaffected controls, and infectious villitis to test an allograft-versus-infection hypothesis. Results and caveats for the whole study, not just this receptor: In villitis of unknown etiology, the expanded clones were largely private to each individual placenta, suggesting that there was no single initiating antigen. Villitis of unknown etiology placentae showed higher clonality than controls (median about 0.055 versus 0.0059, p=0.0025), indicating clonal expansion. Bulk tissue sequencing could not distinguish helper, regulatory or cytotoxic T cells, nor maternal versus fetal T cells, and excluded gamma-delta receptors. CMV-specific clone frequencies were higher in infectious CMV cases than in villitis of unknown etiology (around 0.01 vs 0.001), and the villitis of unknown etiology frequencies did not differ from those of controls. Because the paraffin blocks included small amounts of decidua, some of the captured T cells, particularly in controls, may have been decidual rather than villous infiltrates.

Measured from the cysteine to the phenylalanine, the CDR3 is 14 residues long. Only the CDR3 region is kept as DNA, spanning 42 bases read in frame from base 1. CDR1 and CDR2 (MGHRA, YSYEKL) derive from the germline V gene. V is pared back by 1 base and J by 0 bases, with 7 bases lying between the germline termini. Amplification of TCR-beta CDR3 regions from genomic DNA was performed with the immunoSEQ v4 bias-controlled multiplex PCR assay, which was run blinded to group allocation. To estimate the quantities of nucleated cells and T cells in each sample, reference gene primers were included together with the TCR-beta primers. Sequencing of the libraries was performed on an Illumina MiSeq with a 100-cycle paired-end protocol. Turning to the authors' computational methods: Diversity and richness were calculated in immunoSEQ Analyzer software, with richness determined by iChao1 and clonality derived from Pielou evenness and Shannon diversity (0-1, with higher values meaning less diverse). CDR3 amino acid sequences together with their V/J genes were searched in VDJdb for CMV, EBV and influenza A specificities using confidence 3 and substitution 2. The Morisita-Horn index was used to assess TCR-beta amino acid clonotype overlap between villitis of unknown etiology, infectious villitis and control repertoires. Entries here come from immuneACCESS through TCRdb and include only in-frame sequences with V and J called. Some clones fail to appear in such tables; in the studies checked, an unresolved V gene covers under half of the shortfall, and the cause of the remainder is unknown. From that table come the V and J calls and clone size; the DNA was used to work out D and trimming. Within this sample are 1,500 or so clones, with over 70% of them counted one time only. Jointly, the top ten make up more than 7.5% of the sample.

Around ten placentae carried a pathological diagnosis of high-grade villitis of unknown etiology, selected using the Amsterdam Criteria. Significantly higher gravidity and parity and more prior miscarriages were observed in mothers with villitis of unknown etiology than in the control and infectious villitis groups. Placentae were collected after delivery and underwent gross and histological evaluation before archival tissue selection. Five 10-micron scrolls were cut from each FFPE block, and DNA was then isolated using the AllPrep DNA/RNA FFPE Tissue kit. NanoDrop was used to check DNA concentration and purity, while a Bioanalyzer was used to assess RNA quality. As to this clone: The antigen it binds to is not known. Base qualities were left out, and no much larger clone turns up one base away.

The receptor's source is a human patient with villitis of unknown etiology; the placental T cells may come from both mother and fetus. Sequenced material: placental tissue containing maternal and fetal cells. The chain was built from TRBV4-1 and TRBJ2-7, with no confident D gene call. The sequenced DNA: TGCGCCAGCAGCCAAGTGAAAAGCTCCTACGAGCAGTACTTC. Its coded protein is CASSQVKSSYEQYF.